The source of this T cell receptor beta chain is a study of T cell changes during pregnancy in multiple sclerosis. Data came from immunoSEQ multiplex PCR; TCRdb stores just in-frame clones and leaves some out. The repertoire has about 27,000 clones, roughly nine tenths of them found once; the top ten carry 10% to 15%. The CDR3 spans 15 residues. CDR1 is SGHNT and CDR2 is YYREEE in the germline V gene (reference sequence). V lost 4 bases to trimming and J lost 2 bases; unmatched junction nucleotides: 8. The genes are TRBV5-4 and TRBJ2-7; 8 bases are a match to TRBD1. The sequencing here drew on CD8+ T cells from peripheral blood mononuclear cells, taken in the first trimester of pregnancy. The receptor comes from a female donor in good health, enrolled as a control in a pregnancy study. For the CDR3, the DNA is TGTGCCAGCAGCCGCTATGGGACAGGCGCCTACGAGCAGTACTTC. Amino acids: CASSRYGTGAYEQYF. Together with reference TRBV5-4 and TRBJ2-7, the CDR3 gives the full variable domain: ETGVTQSPTHLIKTRGQQVTLRCSSQSGHNTVSWYQQALGQGPQFIFQYYREEENGRGNFPPRFSGLQFPNYSSELNVNALELDDSALYLCASSRYGTGAYEQYFGPGTRLTVT.